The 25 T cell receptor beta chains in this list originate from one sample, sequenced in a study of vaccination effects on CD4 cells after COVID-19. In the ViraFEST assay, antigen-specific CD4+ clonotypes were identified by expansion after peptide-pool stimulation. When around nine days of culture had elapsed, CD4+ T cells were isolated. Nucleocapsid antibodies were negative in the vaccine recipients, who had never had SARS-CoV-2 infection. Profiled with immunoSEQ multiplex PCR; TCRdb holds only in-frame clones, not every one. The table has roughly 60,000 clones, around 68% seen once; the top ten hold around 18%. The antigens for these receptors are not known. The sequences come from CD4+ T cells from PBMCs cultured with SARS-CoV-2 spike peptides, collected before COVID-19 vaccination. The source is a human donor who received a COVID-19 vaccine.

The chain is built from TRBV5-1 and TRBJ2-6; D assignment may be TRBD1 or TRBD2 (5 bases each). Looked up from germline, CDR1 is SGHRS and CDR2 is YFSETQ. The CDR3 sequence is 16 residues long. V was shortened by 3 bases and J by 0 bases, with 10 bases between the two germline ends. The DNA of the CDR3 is TGCGCCAGCAGCTGGGACGCGACCTCTGGGGCCAACGTCCTGACTTTC. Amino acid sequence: CASSWDATSGANVLTF.

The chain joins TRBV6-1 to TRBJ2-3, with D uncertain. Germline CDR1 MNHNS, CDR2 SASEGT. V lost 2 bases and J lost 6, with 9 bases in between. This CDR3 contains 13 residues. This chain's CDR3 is CASSEIPRDTQYF. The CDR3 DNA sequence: TGTGCCAGCAGTGAAATTCCCAGGGATACGCAGTATTTT.

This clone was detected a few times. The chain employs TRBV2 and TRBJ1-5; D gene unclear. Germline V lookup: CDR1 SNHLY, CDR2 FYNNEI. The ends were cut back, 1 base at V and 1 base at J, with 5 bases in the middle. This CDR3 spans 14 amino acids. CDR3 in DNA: TGTGCCAGCAGTGAAGACGGGAGCAATCAGCCCCAGCATTTT. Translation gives CASSEDGSNQPQHF.

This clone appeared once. The CDR3 sequence: CASSLRAGGNYEQYF. As DNA, the CDR3 is TGTGCCAGCAGTCTAAGAGCGGGAGGGAACTACGAGCAGTACTTC. The chain links TRBV5-4 to TRBJ2-7; 10 bases fit TRBD2. The CDR3 contains 15 residues. Germline loops: CDR1 SGHNT, CDR2 YYREEE (reference sequence). V shed 5 bases and J 3 bases; nucleotides not matched to a gene: 8.

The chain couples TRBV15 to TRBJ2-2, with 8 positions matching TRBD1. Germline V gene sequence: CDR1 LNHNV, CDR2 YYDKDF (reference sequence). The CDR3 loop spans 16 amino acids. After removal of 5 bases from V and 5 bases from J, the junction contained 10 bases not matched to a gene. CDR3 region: CATSDRTGLWTGELFF. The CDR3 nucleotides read TGTGCCACCAGCGATAGGACAGGGTTGTGGACCGGGGAGCTGTTTTTT.

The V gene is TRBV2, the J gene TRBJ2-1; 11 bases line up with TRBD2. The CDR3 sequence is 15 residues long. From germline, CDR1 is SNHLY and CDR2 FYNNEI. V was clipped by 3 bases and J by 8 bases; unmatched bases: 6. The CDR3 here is CASSERLAGGDEQFF. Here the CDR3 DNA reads TGTGCCAGCAGTGAGAGGCTAGCGGGGGGAGATGAGCAGTTCTTC.

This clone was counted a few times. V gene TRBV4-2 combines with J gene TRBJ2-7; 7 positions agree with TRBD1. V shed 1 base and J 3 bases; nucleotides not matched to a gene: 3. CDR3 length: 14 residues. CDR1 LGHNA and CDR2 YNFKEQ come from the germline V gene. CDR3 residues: CASSQGQGSYEQYF. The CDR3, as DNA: TGTGCCAGCAGCCAAGGACAGGGAAGCTACGAGCAGTACTTC.

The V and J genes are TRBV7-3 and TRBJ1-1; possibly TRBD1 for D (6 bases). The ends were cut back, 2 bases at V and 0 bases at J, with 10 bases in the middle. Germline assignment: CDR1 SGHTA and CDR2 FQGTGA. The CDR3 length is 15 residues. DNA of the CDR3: TGTGCCAGCAGCTTATTGGGGGCGATGAACACTGAAGCTTTCTTT. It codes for CASSLLGAMNTEAFF. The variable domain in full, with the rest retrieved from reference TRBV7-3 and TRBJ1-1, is GAGVSQTPSNKVTEKGKYVELRCDPISGHTALYWYRQSLGQGPEFLIYFQGTGAADDSGLPNDRFFAVRPEGSVSTLKIQRTERGDSAVYLCASSLLGAMNTEAFFGQGTRLTVV.

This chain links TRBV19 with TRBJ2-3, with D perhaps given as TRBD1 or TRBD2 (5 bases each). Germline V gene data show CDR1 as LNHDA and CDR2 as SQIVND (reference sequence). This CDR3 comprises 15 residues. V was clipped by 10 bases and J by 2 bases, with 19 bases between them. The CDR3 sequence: CATSGTFSLTDTQYF. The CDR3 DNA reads TGTGCCACATCCGGGACCTTTTCACTCACAGATACGCAGTATTTT.

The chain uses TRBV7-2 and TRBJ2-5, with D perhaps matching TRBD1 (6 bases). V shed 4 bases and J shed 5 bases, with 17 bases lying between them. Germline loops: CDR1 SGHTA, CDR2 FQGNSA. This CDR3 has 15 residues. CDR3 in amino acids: CASSSQGIPAETQYF. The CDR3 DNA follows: TGTGCCAGCAGCTCGCAGGGGATCCCAGCGGAGACCCAGTACTTC.

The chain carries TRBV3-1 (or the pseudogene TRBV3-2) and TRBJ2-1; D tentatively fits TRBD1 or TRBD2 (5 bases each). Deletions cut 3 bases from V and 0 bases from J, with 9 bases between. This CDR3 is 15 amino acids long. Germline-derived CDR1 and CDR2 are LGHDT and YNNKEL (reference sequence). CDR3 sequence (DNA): TGTGCCAGCAGCCATGGGACGGTCTCCTACAATGAGCAGTTCTTC. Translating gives CASSHGTVSYNEQFF.

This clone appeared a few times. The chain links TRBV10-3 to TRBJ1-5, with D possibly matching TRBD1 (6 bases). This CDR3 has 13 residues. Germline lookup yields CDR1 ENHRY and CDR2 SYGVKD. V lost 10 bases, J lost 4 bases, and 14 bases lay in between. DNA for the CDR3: TGTGCCACCACCCGGACAGAGAATCAGCCCCAGCATTTT. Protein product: CATTRTENQPQHF.

The CDR3 protein is CASSYTGEDTEAFF. CDR3 sequence (DNA): TGTGCCAGCAGTTACACAGGGGAGGACACTGAAGCTTTCTTT. This rearrangement joins TRBV6-2 or TRBV6-3 to TRBJ1-1, with 7 bases identical to TRBD1. J was trimmed by 3 bases and V by 2 bases; bases with no gene match: 3. Per germline, CDR1 MNHEY and CDR2 SVGEGT. The CDR3 covers 14 residues.

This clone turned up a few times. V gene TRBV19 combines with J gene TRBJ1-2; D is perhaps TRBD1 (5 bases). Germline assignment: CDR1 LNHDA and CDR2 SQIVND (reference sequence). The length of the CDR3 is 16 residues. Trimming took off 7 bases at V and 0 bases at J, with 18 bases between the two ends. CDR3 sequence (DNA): TGTGCCAGTACCGAAGGGACCGCAACCTCTAACTATGGCTACACCTTC. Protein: CASTEGTATSNYGYTF.

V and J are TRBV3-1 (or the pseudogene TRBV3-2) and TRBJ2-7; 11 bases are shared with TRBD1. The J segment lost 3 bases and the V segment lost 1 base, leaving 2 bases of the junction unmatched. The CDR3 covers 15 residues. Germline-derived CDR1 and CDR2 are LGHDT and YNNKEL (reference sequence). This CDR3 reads CASSQAGTGGYEQYF. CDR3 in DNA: TGTGCCAGCAGCCAAGCCGGGACAGGGGGCTACGAGCAGTACTTC.

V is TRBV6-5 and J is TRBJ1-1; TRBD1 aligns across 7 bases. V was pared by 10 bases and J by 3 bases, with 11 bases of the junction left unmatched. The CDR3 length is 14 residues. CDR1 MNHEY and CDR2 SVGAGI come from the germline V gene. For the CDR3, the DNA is TGTGCCACTATTGAAGGGGGCCTCGACACTGAAGCTTTCTTT. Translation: CATIEGGLDTEAFF.

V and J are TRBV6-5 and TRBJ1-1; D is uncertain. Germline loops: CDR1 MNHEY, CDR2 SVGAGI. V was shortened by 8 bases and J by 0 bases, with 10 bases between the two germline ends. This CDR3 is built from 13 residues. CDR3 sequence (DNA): TGTGCCAGCCAAGACCACGTGAACACTGAAGCTTTCTTT. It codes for CASQDHVNTEAFF.

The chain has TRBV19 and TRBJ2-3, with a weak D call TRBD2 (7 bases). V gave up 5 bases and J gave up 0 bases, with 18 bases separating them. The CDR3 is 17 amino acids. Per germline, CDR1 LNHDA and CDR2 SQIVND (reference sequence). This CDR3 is CASSPLAGAGSTDTQYF. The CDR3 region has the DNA TGTGCCAGTAGTCCCCTCGCGGGGGCGGGAAGCACAGATACGCAGTATTTT. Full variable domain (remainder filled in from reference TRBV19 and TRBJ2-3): DGGITQSPKYLFRKEGQNVTLSCEQNLNHDAMYWYRQDPGQGLRLIYYSQIVNDFQKGDIAEGYSVSREKKESFPLTVTSAQKNPTAFYLCASSPLAGAGSTDTQYFGPGTRLTVL.

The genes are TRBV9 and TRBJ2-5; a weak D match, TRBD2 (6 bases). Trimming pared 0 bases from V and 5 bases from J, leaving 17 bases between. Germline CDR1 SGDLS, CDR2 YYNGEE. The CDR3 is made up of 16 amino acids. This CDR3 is CASSVESGVVAETQYF. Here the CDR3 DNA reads TGTGCCAGCAGCGTAGAGTCGGGGGTCGTGGCTGAGACCCAGTACTTC.

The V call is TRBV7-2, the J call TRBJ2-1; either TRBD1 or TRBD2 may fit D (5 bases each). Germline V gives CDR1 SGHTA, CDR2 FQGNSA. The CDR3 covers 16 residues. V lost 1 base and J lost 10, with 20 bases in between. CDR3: CASSLGGTIQAGEQFF. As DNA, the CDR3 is TGTGCCAGCAGCTTAGGGGGGACCATACAAGCCGGGGAGCAGTTCTTC.

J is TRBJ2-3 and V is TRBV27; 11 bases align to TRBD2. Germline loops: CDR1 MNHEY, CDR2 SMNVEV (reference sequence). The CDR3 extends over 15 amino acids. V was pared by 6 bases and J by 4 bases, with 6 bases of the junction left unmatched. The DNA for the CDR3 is TGTGCCAGCAGCCAGCCTAGCGGGGGGTCAGATACGCAGTATTTT. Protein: CASSQPSGGSDTQYF.

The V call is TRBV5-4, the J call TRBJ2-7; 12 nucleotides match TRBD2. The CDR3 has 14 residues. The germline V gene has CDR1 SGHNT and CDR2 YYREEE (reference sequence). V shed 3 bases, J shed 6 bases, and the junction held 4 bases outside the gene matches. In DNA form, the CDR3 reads TGTGCCAGCAGCTCTGGACTAGCGGGGCTCGAGCAGTACTTC. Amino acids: CASSSGLAGLEQYF.

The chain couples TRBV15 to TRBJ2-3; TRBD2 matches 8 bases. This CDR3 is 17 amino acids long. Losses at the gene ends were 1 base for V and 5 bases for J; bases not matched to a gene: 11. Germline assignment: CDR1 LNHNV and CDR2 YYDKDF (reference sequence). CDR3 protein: CATSRAGGAVPRDTQYF. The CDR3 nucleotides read TGTGCCACCAGCAGAGCGGGGGGGGCAGTTCCGAGAGATACGCAGTATTTT.

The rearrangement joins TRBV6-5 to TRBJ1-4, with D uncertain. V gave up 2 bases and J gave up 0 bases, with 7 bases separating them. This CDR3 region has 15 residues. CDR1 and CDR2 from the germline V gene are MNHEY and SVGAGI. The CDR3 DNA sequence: TGTGCCAGCAGTTACGCACCAGCAACTAATGAAAAACTGTTTTTT. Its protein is CASSYAPATNEKLFF.

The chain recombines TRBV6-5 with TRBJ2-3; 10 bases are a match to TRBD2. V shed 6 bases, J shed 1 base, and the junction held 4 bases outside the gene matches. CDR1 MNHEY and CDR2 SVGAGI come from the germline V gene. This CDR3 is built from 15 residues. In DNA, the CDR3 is TGTGCCAGCAGAGCGGGGGGGGGAGGCACAGATACGCAGTATTTT. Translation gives CASRAGGGGTDTQYF.